This note documents a single T cell receptor (beta chain) sequence. Its antigen remains unidentified. Within one base of it there is no much larger clone, and no base qualities were kept. This entry comes from a study of response to subunit inactivated influenza vaccine (dated by TCRdb to the late 2010s). Looking at the study overall: The study used deep quantitative T cell receptor repertoire profiling to track responses to a trivalent subunit inactivated influenza vaccine. Overall study outcomes, separate from this receptor: According to the authors, only a limited number of new T cells may be recruited by each seasonal influenza vaccination.

Compared with germline, V lacks 3 bases and J lacks 5 bases; bases without a gene match: 9. CDR1 and CDR2, per the germline V gene, are SGDLS and YYNGEE. The CDR3 holds 15 amino acids from the cysteine to the phenylalanine. Just CDR3 DNA is preserved here, 45 bases in frame from base 1. The receptor library was made with RT-PCR. The sequencer listed for this sample is Illumina HiSeq 2500. TCRdb trimmed the raw reads at Q25, called clones with MiXCR and kept productive beta chains. Rows with one shared CDR3 protein collapse into an entry with the most common genes and DNA. A total of 610,000 or so distinct CDR3 sequences appear in this sample, 12% to 15% of them only once. The leading ten clones occupy 11% of the sample.

Here the sequenced sample was PBMCs from blood, taken 11 to 12 days after vaccination. This sequence uses TRBV9 and TRBJ2-5, and TRBD1 matches 8 of the central bases. The receptor's source is a man aged 50 to 60 who received an inactivated influenza vaccine. Donor details come from another sample of the same person, matched by shared clones. The CDR3 reads as follows: CASSAHNRGVETQYF. The nucleotides are TGTGCCAGCAGCGCCCACAACAGGGGGGTCGAGACCCAGTACTTC.